Shown below are 15 T cell receptor beta chains from a single sample sequenced in a study of cytomegalovirus exposure and HLA in healthy donors. The PCR made use of 60 Vbeta and 13 Jbeta primers. The repertoire was sequenced with immunoSEQ multiplex PCR; TCRdb's copy has only in-frame clones and lacks some. This repertoire shows 150,000 to 200,000 clones, under 85% found once; its top ten account for 4.8%. Source material: PBMCs. The receptors here all came from a man aged 18 to 29 in good health and CMV-seronegative.

This chain joins TRBV19 and TRBJ2-5; D is possibly TRBD1 (5 bases). The V gene's germline CDR1 is LNHDA and CDR2 SQIVND (reference sequence). The CDR3 length is 16 residues. The V and J ends lost 8 bases and 1 base respectively, with 20 bases between them. The CDR3, as DNA: TGTGCCAGTGGAGAGAACAGGTTTGCGCCCCAAGAGACCCAGTACTTC. Translated, it gives CASGENRFAPQETQYF.

The chain carries TRBV30 and TRBJ2-7, with 8 bases aligning to TRBD1. CDR1 and CDR2 from the germline V gene are GTSNPN and SVGIG (reference sequence). The CDR3 length is 13 residues. V shed 5 bases and J 2 bases; nucleotides not matched to a gene: 5. The CDR3 reads CAWAPGQAYEQYF. CDR3 coding DNA: TGTGCCTGGGCACCGGGACAGGCCTACGAGCAGTACTTC.

The rearrangement links TRBV7-9 to TRBJ1-5, with D possibly matching TRBD1 (5 bases). Germline V gene sequence: CDR1 SEHNR, CDR2 FQNEAQ (reference sequence). The CDR3 sequence is 14 residues long. V was cut by 4 bases and J by 5 bases, with 12 bases left in between. In nucleotides, the CDR3 is TGTGCCAGCAGCTGGGGCGGAGACTATCAGCCCCAGCATTTT. Protein sequence: CASSWGGDYQPQHF.

This chain connects TRBV29-1 to TRBJ2-2; 10 nucleotides match TRBD2. J gave up 6 bases and V 4 bases, and 5 bases lay outside the gene matches. This CDR3 region has 14 residues. Germline values: CDR1 SQVTM, CDR2 ANQGSEA. As DNA, the CDR3 is TGCAGCGTTGGCCCGGGACTAGCGTCCGGGGAGCTGTTTTTT. This codes for CSVGPGLASGELFF.

The chain uses TRBV7-9 and TRBJ2-3, with 10 bases aligning to TRBD2. Germline V gene lookup returns CDR1 SEHNR and CDR2 FQNEAQ (reference sequence). Trimming took 5 bases from V and 2 from J; bases not matched to a gene: 13. The CDR3 runs to 18 residues. CDR3 loop: CASSRTGQRGGNTDTQYF. In DNA form, the CDR3 reads TGTGCCAGCAGCCGAACGGGACAGCGGGGGGGGAACACAGATACGCAGTATTTT.

The chain employs TRBV10-1 and TRBJ1-1; D unresolved. V lost 3 bases and J 8 bases, leaving 13 bases between the germline ends. The germline V gene has CDR1 WNHNN and CDR2 SYGVQD (reference sequence). The CDR3 is 13 amino acids. In DNA form, the CDR3 reads TGCGCCAGCAGTGATGGGCCATCCGGAGAAGCTTTCTTT. Residues: CASSDGPSGEAFF.

This clone has only one observation. V is TRBV11-2 and J is TRBJ2-1; D is possibly TRBD2 (6 bases). Trimming removed 5 bases from V and 1 base from J, with 18 bases in between. Germline V CDR1 and CDR2: SGHAT, FQNNGV. The CDR3 is 17 amino acids. CDR3 residues: CASSARVAGTSYNEQFF. The CDR3, as DNA: TGTGCCAGCAGCGCAAGGGTGGCGGGGACTTCCTACAATGAGCAGTTCTTC. The whole variable domain, remainder taken from reference TRBV11-2 and TRBJ2-1, is EAGVAQSPRYKIIEKRQSVAFWCNPISGHATLYWYQQILGQGPKLLIQFQNNGVVDDSQLPKDRFSAERLKGVDSTLKIQPAKLEDSAVYLCASSARVAGTSYNEQFFGPGTRLTVL.

This rearrangement joins TRBV28 to TRBJ2-3; weak D call: TRBD1 (5 bases). From germline, CDR1 is MDHEN and CDR2 SYDVKM. V lost 7 bases and J 7 bases, leaving 15 bases between the germline ends. The length of the CDR3 is 13 residues. The CDR3 here is CASKPQGLYTQYF. CDR3 sequence (DNA): TGTGCCAGCAAGCCCCAGGGATTGTATACGCAGTATTTT.

The chain links TRBV5-6 to TRBJ1-1; no definite D call. The CDR3 contains 16 residues. With 0 bases removed from V and 2 bases from J, the gap between germline ends came to 14 bases. The germline V gene encodes CDR1 SGHDT and CDR2 YYEEEE. CDR3 loop: CASSLGRRLGNTEAFF. CDR3 coding DNA: TGTGCCAGCAGCTTGGGTAGGAGGTTGGGTAACACTGAAGCTTTCTTT.

The chain has TRBV28 and TRBJ2-7; D remains ambiguous. V lost 8 bases to trimming and J lost 7 bases, with 12 bases between them. This CDR3 is 11 amino acids long. Per germline, CDR1 MDHEN and CDR2 SYDVKM. Here the CDR3 DNA reads TGTGCCAGCGCAACTCGTTGGGAGCAGTACTTC. Translated: CASATRWEQYF.

This chain connects TRBV27 to TRBJ1-1; TRBD1 is a possible D gene (6 bases). The CDR3 length is 14 residues. Deletions cut 6 bases from V and 5 bases from J, with 16 bases between. The germline CDR1 and CDR2 sequences are MNHEY and SMNVEV (reference sequence). CDR3 nucleotides: TGTGCCAGCAGGGAACAGGGAGGGACGACTGAAGCTTTCTTT. Its translation is CASREQGGTTEAFF.

The chain employs TRBV5-1 and TRBJ2-2, with TRBD1 identical over 9 bases. The J segment lost 4 bases and the V segment lost 2 bases, leaving 6 bases of the junction unmatched. CDR1 is SGHRS, CDR2 YFSETQ, per germline. The CDR3 sequence is 16 residues long. The CDR3 region is CASSLQGALPTGELFF. The CDR3 bases are TGCGCCAGCAGCTTACAGGGGGCGCTTCCCACCGGGGAGCTGTTTTTT.

The genes are TRBV6-6 and TRBJ1-5; D unclear. The CDR3 runs to 15 residues. Trimming removed 5 bases from V and 1 base from J, with 12 bases in between. Germline V gives CDR1 MNHNY, CDR2 SVGAGI (reference sequence). CDR3 in amino acids: CASSLGMFSNQPQHF. The CDR3 coding sequence is TGTGCCAGCAGTCTCGGGATGTTCAGCAATCAGCCCCAGCATTTT.

The chain is built from TRBV10-1 and TRBJ1-6; no definite D call. Deletions cut 3 bases from V and 8 bases from J, with 11 bases between. Germline CDR1 is WNHNN and CDR2 is SYGVQD (reference sequence). CDR3 size: 14 residues. CDR3 in amino acids: CASSDSARDSPLHF. The CDR3 nucleotides are TGCGCCAGCAGTGATTCCGCGCGGGATTCACCCCTCCACTTT.

This chain links TRBV7-3 with TRBJ2-5; the match to TRBD2 covers 11 bases. CDR3 size: 15 residues. From germline, CDR1 is SGHTA and CDR2 FQGTGA. The V gene end was trimmed by 4 bases and the J gene end by 2 bases; junction bases not matched to a gene: 3. Here the CDR3 reads CASSSSGGKQETQYF. The CDR3 DNA is TGTGCCAGCAGCTCTAGCGGGGGGAAACAAGAGACCCAGTACTTC.